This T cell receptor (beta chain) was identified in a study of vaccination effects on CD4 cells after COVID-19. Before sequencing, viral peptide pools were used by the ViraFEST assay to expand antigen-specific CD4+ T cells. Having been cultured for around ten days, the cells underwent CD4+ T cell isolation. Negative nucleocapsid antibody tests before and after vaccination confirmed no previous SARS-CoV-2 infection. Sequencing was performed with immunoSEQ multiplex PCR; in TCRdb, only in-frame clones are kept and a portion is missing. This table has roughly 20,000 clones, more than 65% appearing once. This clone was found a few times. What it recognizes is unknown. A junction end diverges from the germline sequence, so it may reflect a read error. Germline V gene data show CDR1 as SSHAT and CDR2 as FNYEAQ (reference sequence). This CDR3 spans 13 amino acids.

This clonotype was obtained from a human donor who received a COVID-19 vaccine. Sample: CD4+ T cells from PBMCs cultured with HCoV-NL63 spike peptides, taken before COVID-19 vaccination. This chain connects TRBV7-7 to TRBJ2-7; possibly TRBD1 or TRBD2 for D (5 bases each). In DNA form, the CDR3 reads TGTGCTAGCAGCTTAGCACTAGGGGCCGAGCAGTACTTC. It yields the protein CASSLALGAEQYF.